This T cell receptor (beta chain) derives from a study of shared clonotypes between healthy human individuals. Study-wide findings and caveats: About 5.2% was the fraction of naive CD4 clonotypes found shared across a few donors. Rarefaction showed that sequencing of sorted subsets was incomplete (despite large depth).

Turning to this clone: Its target is unknown. Given a far larger clone just one base away, this is likely a sequencing read error. Within the sample, other DNA sequences also encode this same CDR3.

Per the original methods: Owing to the provision of junction-only sequences devoid of quality scores by immunoSEQ, filtering differed. Repertoires were generated with immunoSEQ multiplex PCR, while TCRdb's copy carries only in-frame clones and drops some. V and J calls and clone size are those listed in that table; D and trimming were worked out from the DNA. This table has under 750,000 clones, roughly two thirds appearing once. V dropped 6 bases and J dropped 3; count of bases not matched to a gene: 4. Germline assignment: CDR1 MDHEN and CDR2 SYDVKM. The CDR3 loop spans 13 amino acids. Nashville, Tennessee was home to all donors, who were Caucasian adults.

V is TRBV28 and J is TRBJ2-7; 8 bases agree with TRBD1. The material sequenced was memory CD4+ T cells sorted from blood. Stated subset: CD45RA-negative fraction. This TCR derives from a woman aged 25 to 39 in good health. The CDR3 spells CASSLGQGYEQYF. For the CDR3, the DNA is TGTGCCAGCAGCCTTGGACAGGGCTACGAGCAGTACTTC.